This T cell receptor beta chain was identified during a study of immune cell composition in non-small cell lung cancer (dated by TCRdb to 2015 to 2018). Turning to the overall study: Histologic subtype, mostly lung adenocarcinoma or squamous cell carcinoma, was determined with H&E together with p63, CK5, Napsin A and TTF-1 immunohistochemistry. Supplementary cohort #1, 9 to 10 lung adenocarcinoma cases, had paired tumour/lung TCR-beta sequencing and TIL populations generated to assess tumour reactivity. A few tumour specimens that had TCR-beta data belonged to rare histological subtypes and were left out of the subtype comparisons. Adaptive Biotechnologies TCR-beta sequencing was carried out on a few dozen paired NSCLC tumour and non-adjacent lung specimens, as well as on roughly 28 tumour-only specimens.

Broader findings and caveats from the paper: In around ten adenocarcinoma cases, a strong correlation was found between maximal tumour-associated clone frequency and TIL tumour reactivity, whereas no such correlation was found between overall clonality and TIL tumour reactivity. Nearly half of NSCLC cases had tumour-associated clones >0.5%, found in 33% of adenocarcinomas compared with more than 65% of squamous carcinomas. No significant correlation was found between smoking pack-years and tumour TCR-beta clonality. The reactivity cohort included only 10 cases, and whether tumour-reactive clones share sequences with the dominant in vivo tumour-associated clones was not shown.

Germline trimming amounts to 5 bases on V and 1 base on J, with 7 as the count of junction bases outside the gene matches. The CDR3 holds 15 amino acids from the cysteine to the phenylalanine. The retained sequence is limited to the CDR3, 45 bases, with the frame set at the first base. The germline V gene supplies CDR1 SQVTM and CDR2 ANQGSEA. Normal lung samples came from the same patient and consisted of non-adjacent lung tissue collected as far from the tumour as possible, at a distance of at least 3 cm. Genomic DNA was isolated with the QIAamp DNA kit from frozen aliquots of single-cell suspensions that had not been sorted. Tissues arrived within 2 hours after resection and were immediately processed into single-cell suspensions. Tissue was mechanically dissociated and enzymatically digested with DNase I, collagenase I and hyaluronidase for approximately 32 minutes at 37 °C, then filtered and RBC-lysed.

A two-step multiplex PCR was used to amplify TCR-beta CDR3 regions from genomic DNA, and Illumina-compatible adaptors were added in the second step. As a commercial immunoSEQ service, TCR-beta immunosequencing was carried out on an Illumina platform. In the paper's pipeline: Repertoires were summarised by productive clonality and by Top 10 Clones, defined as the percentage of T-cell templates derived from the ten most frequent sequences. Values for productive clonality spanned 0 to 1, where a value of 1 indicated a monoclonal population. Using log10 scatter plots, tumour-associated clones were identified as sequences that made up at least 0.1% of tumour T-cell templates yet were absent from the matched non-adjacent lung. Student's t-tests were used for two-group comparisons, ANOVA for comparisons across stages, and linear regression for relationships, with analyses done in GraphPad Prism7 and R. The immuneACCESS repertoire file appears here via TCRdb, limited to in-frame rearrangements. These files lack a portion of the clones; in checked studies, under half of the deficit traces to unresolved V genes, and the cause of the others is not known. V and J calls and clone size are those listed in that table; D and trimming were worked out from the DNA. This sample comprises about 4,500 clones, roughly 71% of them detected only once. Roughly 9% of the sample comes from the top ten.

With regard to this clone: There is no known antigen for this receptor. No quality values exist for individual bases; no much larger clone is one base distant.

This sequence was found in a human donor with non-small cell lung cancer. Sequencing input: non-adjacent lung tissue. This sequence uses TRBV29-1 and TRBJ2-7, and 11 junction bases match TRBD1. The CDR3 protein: CSVTTGTGGSYEQYF. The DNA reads TGCAGCGTTACCACCGGGACAGGGGGGTCCTACGAGCAGTACTTC.